This TCR beta chain was captured by sequencing in a study of cytomegalovirus exposure and HLA in healthy donors. PCR amplification relied on 60 Vbeta primers (plus 13 Jbeta primers). Sequenced by immunoSEQ multiplex PCR; TCRdb stores in-frame clones only, minus some. This repertoire shows roughly 100,000 clones, 65% to 80% found once; its top ten account for 1.9%. A word on this clone: The germline gene is not matched at one end of the junction; a read error may be the cause. Different DNA sequences within this sample yield the same CDR3.

Germline loops: CDR1 MNHNS, CDR2 SASEGT. This CDR3 region has 14 residues. The receptor's source is a woman aged 40 to 49 in good health and CMV-seronegative. The V gene is TRBV6-1, the J gene TRBJ1-6, with D maybe TRBD1 (5 bases). The specimen sequenced was PBMCs. The CDR3 protein is CASTRTSYNSPLHF. CDR3 bases: TGTGCCAGCACCAGGACAAGCTATAATTCCCCCCTCCACTTT.